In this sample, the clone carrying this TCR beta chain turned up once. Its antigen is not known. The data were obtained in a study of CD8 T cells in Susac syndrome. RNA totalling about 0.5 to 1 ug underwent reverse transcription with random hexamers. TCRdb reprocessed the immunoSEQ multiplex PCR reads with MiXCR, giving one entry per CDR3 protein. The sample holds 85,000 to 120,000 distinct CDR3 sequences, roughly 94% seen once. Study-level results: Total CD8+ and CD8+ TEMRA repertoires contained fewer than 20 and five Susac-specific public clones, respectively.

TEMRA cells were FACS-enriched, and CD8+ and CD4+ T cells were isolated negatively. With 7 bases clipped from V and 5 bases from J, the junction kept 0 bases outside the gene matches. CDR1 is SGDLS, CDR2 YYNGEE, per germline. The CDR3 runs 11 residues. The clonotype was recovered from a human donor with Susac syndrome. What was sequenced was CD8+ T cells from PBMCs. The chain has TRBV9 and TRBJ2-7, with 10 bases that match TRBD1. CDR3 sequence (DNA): TGTGCCAGCGGGACAGGGGACGAGCAGTACTTC. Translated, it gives CASGTGDEQYF. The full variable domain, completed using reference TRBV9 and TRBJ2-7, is DSGVTQTPKHLITATGQRVTLRCSPRSGDLSVYWYQQSLDQGLQFLIQYYNGEERAKGNILERFSAQQFPDLHSELNLSSLELGDSALYFCASGTGDEQYFGPGTRLTVT.